The 9 T cell receptor beta chains below come from one sample, sequenced in a study of blood T cell repertoires in COVID-19. Clones were read by immunoSEQ multiplex PCR, and TCRdb kept only the in-frame ones, dropping some. The sample lists roughly 200,000 clones; 80% to 90% were seen once. The sequencing input was peripheral blood. The receptors originated from a man in his forties or fifties with active or convalescent COVID-19.

The gene calls are TRBV9 and TRBJ2-7; D remains ambiguous. The CDR3 totals 16 residues. Germline CDR1 SGDLS, CDR2 YYNGEE. V lost 0 bases and J lost 6, with 19 bases in between. The CDR3 sequence: CASSVGPLASPSEQYF. The CDR3 DNA reads TGTGCCAGCAGCGTAGGTCCTCTGGCCTCCCCCTCCGAGCAGTACTTC. The variable domain in full, with the rest retrieved from reference TRBV9 and TRBJ2-7, is DSGVTQTPKHLITATGQRVTLRCSPRSGDLSVYWYQQSLDQGLQFLIQYYNGEERAKGNILERFSAQQFPDLHSELNLSSLELGDSALYFCASSVGPLASPSEQYFGPGTRLTVT.

This chain links TRBV6-5 with TRBJ1-4; a weak D match, TRBD1 (5 bases). This CDR3 is built from 16 residues. Between the trimmed V and J ends, which lost 2 bases and 2 bases, there was a span of 12 bases. Germline V gives CDR1 MNHEY, CDR2 SVGAGI. The CDR3 sequence: CASSYMGRRTNEKLFF. The CDR3 DNA sequence: TGTGCCAGCAGTTACATGGGGCGGCGGACTAATGAAAAACTGTTTTTT.

The genes are TRBV19 and TRBJ2-1, with 7 nucleotides matching TRBD1. This CDR3 region has 14 residues. After removal of 6 bases from V and 8 bases from J, the junction contained 10 bases not matched to a gene. Germline V gene data show CDR1 as LNHDA and CDR2 as SQIVND (reference sequence). This CDR3 is CASRRTDQGDEQFF. The CDR3 DNA follows: TGTGCCAGTAGACGCACCGACCAGGGGGATGAGCAGTTCTTC.

The rearrangement uses TRBV7-9 and TRBJ2-3; TRBD1 matches at 9 bases. The CDR3 runs 15 residues. Trimming took 5 bases from V and 3 from J; bases not matched to a gene: 6. CDR1 and CDR2 from the germline V gene are SEHNR and FQNEAQ (reference sequence). This CDR3 is CASSLRDRDTDTQYF. The CDR3 DNA reads as TGTGCCAGCAGCCTCCGGGACAGGGATACAGATACGCAGTATTTT.

This chain links TRBV2 with TRBJ1-6; TRBD1 agrees at 9 bases. CDR1 is SNHLY, CDR2 FYNNEI, per germline. The length of the CDR3 is 15 residues. V gave up 2 bases and J gave up 10 bases; unmatched junction bases: 6. The CDR3 bases are TGTGCCAGCAGTGAATTGAGGACAGGGGCCTCACCCCTCCACTTT. This codes for CASSELRTGASPLHF.

This chain uses TRBV19 with TRBJ2-3, with TRBD1 identical over 7 bases. CDR3 length equals 16 residues. V lost 4 bases to trimming and J lost 2 bases; unmatched junction nucleotides: 9. CDR1 and CDR2 (germline): LNHDA, SQIVND (reference sequence). CDR3 sequence (DNA): TGTGCCAGTAGTACCACGACAGGGAGCCTCACAGATACGCAGTATTTT. It translates to CASSTTTGSLTDTQYF.

Remarks on this clone: Other nucleotide sequences from this sample produce the same CDR3. V is TRBV14 and J is TRBJ1-1, with D perhaps TRBD1 (6 bases). The CDR3 loop spans 13 amino acids. V lost 5 bases and J lost 1, with 8 bases in between. Germline V gene lookup returns CDR1 SGHDN and CDR2 FVKESK. CDR3 protein: CASSLQGNTEAFF. CDR3 nucleotides: TGTGCCAGCAGCTTACAGGGGAACACTGAAGCTTTCTTT. The variable domain in full, with the rest retrieved from reference TRBV14 and TRBJ1-1, is EAGVTQFPSHSVIEKGQTVTLRCDPISGHDNLYWYRRVMGKEIKFLLHFVKESKQDESGMPNNRFLAERTGGTYSTLKVQPAELEDSGVYFCASSLQGNTEAFFGQGTRLTVV.

This rearrangement joins TRBV12-3 or TRBV12-4 to TRBJ1-4, with D perhaps matching TRBD1 (6 bases). Trimming took 10 bases from V and 5 from J, leaving 14 bases between them. CDR3 length equals 13 residues. CDR3 residues: CATRGRANEKLFF. The DNA for the CDR3 is TGTGCCACCAGGGGCAGGGCGAATGAAAAACTGTTTTTT.

The chain has TRBV3-1 (or the pseudogene TRBV3-2) and TRBJ1-1; D may be TRBD1 (6 bases). Trimming left V 6 bases short and J 2 bases short, with 16 bases between. This CDR3 contains 15 residues. Germline-derived CDR1 and CDR2 are LGHDT and YNNKEL (reference sequence). DNA for the CDR3: TGTGCCAGCAGGCCTGGGGGGGCCGATAACACTGAAGCTTTCTTT. This gives the protein CASRPGGADNTEAFF.